This T cell receptor (beta chain) stems from a study of blood T cell repertoires in COVID-19. V lost 1 base, J lost 7 bases, and 19 bases lay in between. The CDR3 runs 17 residues. CDR1 and CDR2 from the germline V gene are MGHRA and YSYEKL. Generated by immunoSEQ multiplex PCR, the TCRdb table keeps only in-frame clones and is missing some. Found here are approximately 220,000 clones, approximately 81% of them singletons; the top ten hold 2.9%. This rearrangement joins TRBV4-1 to TRBJ2-2, with a possible D match to TRBD2 (7 bases). The sequenced sample consisted of peripheral blood. This TCR was recovered from a man aged 50 or older who had recovered from COVID-19. Here the CDR3 DNA reads TGCGCCAGCAGCCAAGCCCCGGCGGGGGCTCGAGTCGGGGAGCTGTTTTTT. Its translation is CASSQAPAGARVGELFF.